These 6 T cell receptor beta chains were sequenced from one sample in a study of cytomegalovirus exposure and HLA in healthy donors. PCR was performed using 60 Vbeta and 13 Jbeta primers. The method was immunoSEQ multiplex PCR; TCRdb's version includes in-frame clones alone and lacks a portion of them. The sample has around 100,000 clones, 55% to 80% seen once. The sequencing sample was made of PBMCs. Every receptor here comes from a woman younger than 45 in good health and CMV-seronegative.

This sequence joins TRBV27 and TRBJ2-7; TRBD2 matches 8 bases. Germline V gives CDR1 MNHEY, CDR2 SMNVEV (reference sequence). The CDR3 sequence is 15 residues long. J was trimmed by 0 bases and V by 6 bases; bases with no gene match: 7. The CDR3 coding sequence is TGTGCCAGCAGAGGCGGGAGGACCTTCTCCTACGAGCAGTACTTC. Translating gives CASRGGRTFSYEQYF.

This chain connects TRBV28 to TRBJ2-1, with D possibly being TRBD2 (5 bases). The length of the CDR3 is 15 residues. CDR1 is MDHEN, CDR2 SYDVKM, per germline. Trimming removed 2 bases at V and 4 bases at J, with 12 bases between. The DNA of the CDR3 is TGTGCCAGCAGTTTAGTAGCGAGCCAGTACAATGAGCAGTTCTTC. As protein: CASSLVASQYNEQFF.

This chain connects TRBV9 to TRBJ2-1; 9 bases are a match to TRBD2. Germline CDR1 and CDR2: SGDLS and YYNGEE. This CDR3 is 14 amino acids long. V was pared by 4 bases and J by 6 bases, with 5 bases of the junction left unmatched. CDR3 nucleotides: TGTGCCAGCAGCCTTAGCGGGAGTCGCAATGAGCAGTTCTTC. Translated: CASSLSGSRNEQFF.

The chain has TRBV30 and TRBJ1-6; D is unresolved. The CDR3 is 12 residues long. Per germline, CDR1 GTSNPN and CDR2 SVGIG (reference sequence). V gave up 8 bases and J gave up 4 bases, with 9 bases separating them. CDR3 residues: CAGRDYNSPLHF. The CDR3 coding sequence is TGTGCCGGACGGGATTATAATTCACCCCTCCACTTT.

This clone was found a few times. The V and J genes are TRBV27 and TRBJ2-3; D is perhaps TRBD1 (7 bases). This CDR3 comprises 15 residues. Trimming took 4 bases from V and 12 from J, leaving 23 bases between them. Germline values: CDR1 MNHEY, CDR2 SMNVEV (reference sequence). CDR3 region: CASSYWDPQGRFQYF. The CDR3 region has the DNA TGTGCCAGCAGTTATTGGGACCCACAGGGGAGGTTTCAGTATTTT.

The CDR3 here is CASSGQGAGSINYGYTF. CDR3 DNA sequence: TGTGCCAGCAGTGGACAGGGGGCTGGTTCTATCAACTATGGCTACACCTTC. The rearrangement links TRBV6-1 to TRBJ1-2; 10 nucleotides match TRBD1. The CDR3 has 17 amino acids. The germline V gene encodes CDR1 MNHNS and CDR2 SASEGT. V gave up 4 bases and J gave up 2 bases; unmatched junction bases: 10.